Here is one T cell receptor (beta chain) with its context. This table comes from immunoSEQ multiplex PCR, and its TCRdb copy is limited to in-frame clones, with some not included. The repertoire holds just over 60,000 clones, with 70% to 80% as singletons. The data are from a study of siplizumab effects on memory and regulatory T cells. The germline gives CDR1 KGHSH, CDR2 LQKENI. This CDR3 comprises 15 residues. Trimming shortened V by 3 bases and J by 2 bases, and 12 bases separated the two germline ends. The chain has TRBV18 and TRBJ2-3, with no clear D. Sequencing was carried out using memory CD4+ T cells sorted from blood. This clonotype was obtained from a human donor in good health. As DNA, the CDR3 is TGTGCCAGCTCACCTGTATACATACACACAGATACGCAGTATTTT. The encoded protein is CASSPVYIHTDTQYF.